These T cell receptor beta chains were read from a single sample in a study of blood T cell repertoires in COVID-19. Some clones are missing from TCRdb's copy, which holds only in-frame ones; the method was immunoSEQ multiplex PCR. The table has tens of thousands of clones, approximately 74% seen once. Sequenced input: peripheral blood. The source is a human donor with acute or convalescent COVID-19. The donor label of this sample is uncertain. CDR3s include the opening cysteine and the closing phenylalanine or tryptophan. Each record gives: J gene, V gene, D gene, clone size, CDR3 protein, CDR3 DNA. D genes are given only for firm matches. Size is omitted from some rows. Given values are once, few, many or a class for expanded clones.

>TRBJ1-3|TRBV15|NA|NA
CATSRSGGRFGNTIYF
TGTGCCACCAGCAGGTCCGGCGGGCGCTTTGGAAACACCATATATTTT
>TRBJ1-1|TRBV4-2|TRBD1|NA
CASSLRTGSNTEAFF
TGTGCCAGCAGCCTAAGGACAGGATCGAACACTGAAGCTTTCTTT
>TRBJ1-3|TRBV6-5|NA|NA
CASSSWAQGGNTIYF
TGTGCCAGCAGTTCCTGGGCGCAAGGTGGAAACACCATATATTTT
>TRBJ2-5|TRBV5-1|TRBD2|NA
CASSLGTSPGETQYF
TGCGCCAGCAGCCTCGGGACTAGCCCGGGAGAGACCCAGTACTTC
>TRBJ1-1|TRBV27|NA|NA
CASSFTQGSLSWEAFF
TGTGCCAGCAGTTTCACGCAGGGCAGCCTTTCTTGGGAAGCTTTCTTT
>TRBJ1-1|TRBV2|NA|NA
CASSRERIEDTEAFF
TGTGCCAGCAGTCGGGAGAGGATCGAGGACACTGAAGCTTTCTTT
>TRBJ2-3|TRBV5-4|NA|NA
CASTPGGLADTDTQYF
TGTGCCAGCACCCCAGGGGGCCTAGCGGACACAGATACGCAGTATTTT
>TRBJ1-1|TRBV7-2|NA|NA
CASSLPSTTEAFF
TGTGCCAGCAGCTTGCCAAGCACCACTGAAGCTTTCTTT
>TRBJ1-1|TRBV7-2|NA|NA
CASSLEFGGITEAFF
TGTGCCAGCAGCTTAGAATTTGGGGGCATCACTGAAGCTTTCTTT
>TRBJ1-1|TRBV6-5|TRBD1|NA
CASSHRGPDTEAFF
TGTGCCAGCAGTCACAGGGGGCCGGACACTGAAGCTTTCTTT
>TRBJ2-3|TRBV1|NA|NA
CTSSPPGLALPSTDTQYF
TGCACCAGCAGCCCCCCCGGACTAGCCCTACCTAGCACAGATACGCAGTATTTT
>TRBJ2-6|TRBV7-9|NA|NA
CASSLGTVSGANVLTF
TGTGCCAGCAGCTTAGGGACAGTCTCTGGGGCCAACGTCCTGACTTTC
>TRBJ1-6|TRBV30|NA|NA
CAWCAGLSNSPLHF
TGTGCCTGGTGCGCAGGGCTATCTAATTCACCCCTCCACTTT
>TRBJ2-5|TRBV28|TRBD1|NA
CASSTRDRGWETQYF
TGTGCCAGCAGTACAAGGGACAGGGGCTGGGAGACCCAGTACTTC
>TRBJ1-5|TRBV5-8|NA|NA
CASSLGLQNQPQHF
TGTGCCAGCAGCCTGGGACTTCAGAATCAGCCCCAGCATTTT
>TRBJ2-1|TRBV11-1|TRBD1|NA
CASSLQGAYNEQFF
TGTGCCAGCAGCTTACAGGGGGCCTACAATGAGCAGTTCTTC
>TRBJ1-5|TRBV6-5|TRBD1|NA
CASNGGQRQPQHF
TGTGCCAGTAACGGGGGACAGAGACAGCCCCAGCATTTT
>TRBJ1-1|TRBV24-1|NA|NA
CATSDSVRAEAFF
TGTGCCACCAGTGATTCGGTGCGCGCCGAAGCTTTCTTT
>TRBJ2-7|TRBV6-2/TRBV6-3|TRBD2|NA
CASSVAGRYEQYF
TGTGCCAGCAGCGTAGCGGGACGATACGAGCAGTACTTC
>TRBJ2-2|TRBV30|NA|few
CAWNRDDTGELFF
TGTGCCTGGAACAGGGATGACACCGGGGAGCTGTTTTTT
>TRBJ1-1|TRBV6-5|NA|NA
CATRRGKRTEAFF
TGTGCCACCAGAAGGGGTAAAAGGACTGAAGCTTTCTTT
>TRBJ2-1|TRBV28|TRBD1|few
CASRHPGQGKGYEQFF
TGTGCCAGCAGGCACCCTGGACAGGGAAAAGGGTATGAGCAGTTCTTC
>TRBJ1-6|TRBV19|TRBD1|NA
CASSPTGPNSPLHF
TGTGCCAGTAGCCCGACAGGGCCTAATTCACCCCTCCACTTT
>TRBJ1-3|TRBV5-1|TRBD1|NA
CASSSQGLSGNTIYF
TGCGCCAGCAGCTCACAGGGGCTCTCTGGAAACACCATATATTTT
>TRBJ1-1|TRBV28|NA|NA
CASSLGQGRVGAFF
TGTGCCAGCAGTTTAGGGCAGGGGAGGGTAGGAGCTTTCTTT
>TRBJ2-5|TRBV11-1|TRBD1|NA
CASSQQGPETQYF
TGTGCCAGCAGCCAACAGGGGCCGGAGACCCAGTACTTC
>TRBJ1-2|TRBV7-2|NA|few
CASSPQEHYGYTF
TGTGCCAGCAGCCCACAGGAGCACTATGGCTACACCTTC
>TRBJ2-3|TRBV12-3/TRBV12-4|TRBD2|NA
CASRGLADTQYF
TGTGCCAGCCGGGGACTAGCGGATACGCAGTATTTT